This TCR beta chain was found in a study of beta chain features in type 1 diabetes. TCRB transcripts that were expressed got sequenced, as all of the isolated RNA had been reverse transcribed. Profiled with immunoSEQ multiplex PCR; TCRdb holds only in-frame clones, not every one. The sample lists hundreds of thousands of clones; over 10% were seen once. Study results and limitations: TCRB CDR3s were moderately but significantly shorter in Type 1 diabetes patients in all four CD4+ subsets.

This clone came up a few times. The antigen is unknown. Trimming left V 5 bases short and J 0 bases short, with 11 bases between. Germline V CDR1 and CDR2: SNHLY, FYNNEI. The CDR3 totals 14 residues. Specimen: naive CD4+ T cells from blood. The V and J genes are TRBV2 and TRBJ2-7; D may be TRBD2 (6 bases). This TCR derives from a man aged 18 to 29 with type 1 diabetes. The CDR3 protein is CASSRAGSSYEQYF. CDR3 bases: TGTGCCAGCAGTCGAGCGGGCTCCTCCTACGAGCAGTACTTC.